This is a list of T cell receptor beta chains from one sample in a study of molecular identifiers for immune sequencing clone quantification. In TCRdb, the PCR reads were re-called with MiXCR into one record per CDR3 protein. The data contain about 320,000 distinct CDR3 sequences, under 25% of them singletons. Sequencing was performed on naive CD8+ T cells from blood, with Jurkat cell RNA spiked in. Receptors were obtained from a human donor in good health. Some libraries in this study had Jurkat cell RNA spiked in. The CDR3 runs from the conserved cysteine through the conserved F or W.

V	J	CDR3
TRBV10-3	TRBJ2-3	CAISEDYTDTQYF
TRBV7-9	TRBJ1-5	CASSLAGQLPSRVLHF
TRBV7-6	TRBJ1-4	CASSFRGVGEKLFF
TRBV19	TRBJ1-2	CASTSQGFYEGYTF
TRBV7-9	TRBJ1-1	CTSSPRDRAAPEAFF
TRBV24-1	TRBJ2-3	CATSDSTSGGLSTDTQYF
TRBV7-4	TRBJ2-3	CASSSSQWASGSPSTDTRYF
TRBV2	TRBJ1-1	CASSTPAANTEAFF
TRBV20-1	TRBJ2-6	CSARVTAAKTTIIAGANVLTF
TRBV15	TRBJ1-5	CATSHGSQFYQPQHF
TRBV27	TRBJ2-5	CASSFRFRQNQETQYF
TRBV6-6	TRBJ2-4	CASSYPAGSDKNIQYF
TRBV2	TRBJ2-3	CASSDSDTDTQYF
TRBV7-2	TRBJ2-5	CASSLPESETQYF
TRBV4-3	TRBJ1-2	CASSQGVQAQVYGYTF
TRBV28	TRBJ1-5	CASSPDRVDRPQHF
TRBV6-1	TRBJ1-5	CASSESSRNQVLNQPQHF
TRBV9	TRBJ2-2	CASSVWTGGALVGELCF
TRBV20-1	TRBJ1-5	CSASGQGGDQPQHF
TRBV6-1	TRBJ1-2	CAGRWDRGNYGYTF
TRBV7-9	TRBJ2-7	CASRKTGGNTYEQYF
TRBV12-3/TRBV12-4	TRBJ1-6	CASSPPEGLYNSPLHF
TRBV4-2	TRBJ2-2	CASSLTGGGYYTGELFF
TRBV28	TRBJ2-7	CASGLSYEQYF
TRBV12-3/TRBV12-4	TRBJ2-2	CASSSDRDTIFLRGYTGELFF
TRBV27	TRBJ2-3	CASSLSAGGPLQYF
TRBV29-1	TRBJ2-3	CSVTGGSTDTQYF
TRBV19	TRBJ1-5	CASSTGRGETNQPQHF
TRBV4-1	TRBJ1-1	CASSQDQGTEAFF
TRBV5-8	TRBJ1-1	CASSPEANTEAFF
TRBV2	TRBJ1-6	CASRGRISPLHF
TRBV11-2	TRBJ2-7	CASSLGPRDEQYF
TRBV9	TRBJ2-7	CASSVASGQGHEQYF
TRBV14	TRBJ2-7	CASSQDSEQSYEQYF
TRBV19	TRBJ1-1	CASSIVIDWNTEAFF
TRBV4-3	TRBJ2-1	CASSQGGLDNEQFF
TRBV12-3/TRBV12-4	TRBJ2-2	CASSLWGAGELFF
TRBV7-9	TRBJ2-1	CASRPTGSYNEQFF
TRBV5-4	TRBJ2-7	CASSLGLGGEEQYF
TRBV12-3/TRBV12-4	TRBJ2-3	CASSFPLEADTQYF
TRBV28	TRBJ1-1	CASSFMPQGELNTEAFF
TRBV5-6	TRBJ2-7	CASSRTSGRVYEQYF